Following are 12 T cell receptor beta chains from one sample sequenced in a study of blood T cell repertoires in COVID-19. Method: immunoSEQ multiplex PCR; TCRdb's copy keeps in-frame clones and lacks some. Seen here are some 190,000 clones, 80% observed once, and the top ten hold 13% to 15%. Sequenced sample: PBMCs or T cells enriched from blood (not recorded which). These receptor sequences come from a man aged 55 to 70 who had been exposed to COVID-19.

The V gene is TRBV24-1, the J gene TRBJ1-5, with a tentative D call TRBD1 (6 bases). This CDR3 spans 16 amino acids. CDR1 is KGHDR, CDR2 SFDVKD, per germline. Trimming took 3 bases from V and 2 from J, leaving 13 bases between them. The chain's CDR3 is CATSDGAGVGNQPQHF. CDR3 nucleotide sequence: TGTGCCACCAGTGATGGGGCAGGGGTAGGCAATCAGCCCCAGCATTTT.

This sequence joins TRBV19 and TRBJ1-5, with TRBD1 as a possible D gene (5 bases). The V end lost 5 bases, the J end lost 5 bases, and 10 bases lay between the germline ends. This CDR3 comprises 13 residues. Looked up from germline, CDR1 is LNHDA and CDR2 is SQIVND (reference sequence). CDR3 sequence (DNA): TGTGCCAGTAGTTGGGGCGGCTATCAGCCCCAGCATTTT. This encodes CASSWGGYQPQHF.

The chain joins TRBV28 to TRBJ1-5; D unresolved. Germline assignment: CDR1 MDHEN and CDR2 SYDVKM. V lost 8 bases and J lost 5, with 10 bases in between. CDR3 length: 12 amino acids. The CDR3 sequence: CASQAGYQPQHF. The CDR3 DNA is TGTGCCAGCCAGGCCGGCTATCAGCCCCAGCATTTT.

Concerning this clone itself: The junction departs from the called germline gene at one end, perhaps through a read error. V and J are TRBV19 and TRBJ1-5; TRBD1 aligns across 9 bases. The length of the CDR3 is 14 residues. The germline gives CDR1 LNHDA, CDR2 SQIVND (reference sequence). CDR3 DNA sequence: TGTGCCAGTAGTATGGGGACAGGGTTTGGGGTTTTCTGGTTT. It is translated as CASSMGTGFGVFWF.

This chain connects TRBV29-1 to TRBJ2-7, with 12 bases aligning to TRBD1. Per the germline V gene, CDR1 is SQVTM and CDR2 is ANQGSEA. The CDR3 is 14 amino acids. V lost 4 bases and J lost 3; bases outside the gene matches: 4. In DNA, the CDR3 is TGCAGCGTTGTCGGGACAGGGGGCCTCTACGAGCAGTACTTC. Translation: CSVVGTGGLYEQYF.

The chain carries TRBV18 and TRBJ2-7; 10 bases match TRBD2. Germline loops: CDR1 KGHSH, CDR2 LQKENI. V shed 0 bases and J 6 bases; nucleotides not matched to a gene: 5. CDR3 length equals 15 residues. DNA for the CDR3: TGTGCCAGCTCACCACCGGTGCTAGCGGGAGTCGAGCAGTACTTC. Its protein product is CASSPPVLAGVEQYF.

The genes are TRBV28 and TRBJ2-6; D may be TRBD1 (5 bases). The V end was cut by 6 bases, the J end by 0 bases, with 15 bases between. Germline lookup yields CDR1 MDHEN and CDR2 SYDVKM. This CDR3 contains 17 residues. This CDR3 reads CASRLKGPSSGANVLTF. CDR3 DNA: TGTGCCAGCAGATTGAAGGGGCCTTCCTCTGGGGCCAACGTCCTGACTTTC.

The chain couples TRBV6-2 or TRBV6-3 to TRBJ1-2, with D uncertain. CDR3 length equals 14 residues. V gave up 6 bases and J gave up 9 bases, with 20 bases separating them. Per germline, CDR1 MNHEY and CDR2 SVGEGT. The CDR3, as DNA: TGTGCCAGCAGCCCCTTCGGGAGCACGGGCCGCTACACCTTC. Encoded protein: CASSPFGSTGRYTF.

The J gene is TRBJ1-6, the V gene TRBV5-8; D is undetermined. This CDR3 has 17 amino acids. The germline V and J ends were trimmed by 2 bases and 7 bases, with 19 bases remaining between them. CDR1 and CDR2 from the germline V gene are SGHTS and YDEGEE. The CDR3 DNA reads as TGTGCCAGCAGCTTTCCGAAGAGAGGCCCGAGGAATTCACCCCTCCACTTT. Its translation: CASSFPKRGPRNSPLHF.

The chain uses TRBV18 and TRBJ2-1; D remains ambiguous. Looked up from germline, CDR1 is KGHSH and CDR2 is LQKENI. This CDR3 spans 15 amino acids. The V end lost 3 bases, the J end lost 0 bases, and 9 bases lay between the germline ends. CDR3 amino acids: CASSPARVSYNEQFF. CDR3 sequence (DNA): TGTGCCAGCTCACCGGCACGGGTCTCCTACAATGAGCAGTTCTTC.

The V and J genes are TRBV3-1 (or the pseudogene TRBV3-2) and TRBJ2-2; weak D call: TRBD1 (6 bases). CDR3 length: 14 amino acids. V was trimmed by 3 bases and J by 9 bases, leaving 14 bases between them. Germline V gene sequence: CDR1 LGHDT, CDR2 YNNKEL (reference sequence). CDR3 sequence: CASSHDRIGRELFF. CDR3 nucleotide sequence: TGTGCCAGCAGCCACGACAGGATCGGCAGGGAGCTGTTTTTT.

The chain links TRBV9 to TRBJ1-4; TRBD1 is a possible D gene (5 bases). This CDR3 has 14 amino acids. From germline, CDR1 is SGDLS and CDR2 YYNGEE. V was shortened by 1 base and J by 4 bases, with 8 bases between the two germline ends. The CDR3 DNA follows: TGTGCCAGCAGCGTAACAGGTGATAATGAAAAACTGTTTTTT. Its protein product is CASSVTGDNEKLFF.